This T cell receptor beta chain was retrieved from a study of T cells in Graves' hyperthyroidism and ophthalmopathy. Study-level results: Before onset, by a median of approximately 6.8 months, the model predicted ophthalmopathy.

This clonotype was seen many times. Its antigen is undetermined. This CDR3 is 12 amino acids long. Germline-derived CDR1 and CDR2 are SNHLY and FYNNEI. Trimming took 7 bases from V and 7 from J, leaving 14 bases between them. Uncontrolled infection, other autoimmune disease, pregnancy or lactation excluded patients. Diagnostic decisions used clinical symptoms, serum thyroxine and TRAb, thyroid ultrasound and orbital computed tomography. Extraction of PBMCs used around 9.6 ml of fresh peripheral blood. RNA transcripts yielded amplified TCR beta CDR3 regions. Primed by the HTBI set, a first-round RT-PCR was run on the TCR CDR3. TCRdb reprocessed the multiplex PCR reads via MiXCR and lists one record per CDR3 protein. The table records around 420,000 distinct CDR3 sequences, around a sixth of them present only once.

This clonotype was obtained from a woman between 18 and 29 years old with Graves' hyperthyroidism. The chain couples TRBV2 to TRBJ2-7; D is unresolved. Sequencing was performed on blood. The DNA for the CDR3 is TGTGCCAGCATCGGGCAGTCGGGTGAGCAGTACTTC. Translation: CASIGQSGEQYF.